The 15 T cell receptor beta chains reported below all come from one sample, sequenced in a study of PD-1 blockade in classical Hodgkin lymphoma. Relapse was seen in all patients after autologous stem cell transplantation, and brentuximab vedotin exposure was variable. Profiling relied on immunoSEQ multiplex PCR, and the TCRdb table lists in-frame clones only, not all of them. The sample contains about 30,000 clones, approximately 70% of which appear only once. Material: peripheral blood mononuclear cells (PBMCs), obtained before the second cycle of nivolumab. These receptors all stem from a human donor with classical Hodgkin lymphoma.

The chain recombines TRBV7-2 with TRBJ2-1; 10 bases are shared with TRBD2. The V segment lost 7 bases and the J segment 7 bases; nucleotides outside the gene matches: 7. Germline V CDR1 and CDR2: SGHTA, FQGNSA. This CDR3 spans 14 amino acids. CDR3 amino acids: CASNLLAGANEQFF. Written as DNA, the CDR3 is TGTGCCAGCAACCTTCTAGCGGGGGCTAATGAGCAGTTCTTC.

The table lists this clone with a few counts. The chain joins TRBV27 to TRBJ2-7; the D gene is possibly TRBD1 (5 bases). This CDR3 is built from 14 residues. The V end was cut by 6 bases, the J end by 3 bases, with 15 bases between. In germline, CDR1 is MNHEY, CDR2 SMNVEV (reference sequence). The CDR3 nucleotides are TGTGCCAGCAGCCCATTGGACAAAGACTACGAGCAGTACTTC. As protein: CASSPLDKDYEQYF.

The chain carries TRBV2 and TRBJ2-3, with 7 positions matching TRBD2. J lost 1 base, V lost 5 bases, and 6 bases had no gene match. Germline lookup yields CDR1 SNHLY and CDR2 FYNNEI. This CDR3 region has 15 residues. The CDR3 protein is CASSTKAGRTDTQYF. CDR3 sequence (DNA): TGTGCCAGCAGTACAAAAGCGGGGCGCACAGATACGCAGTATTTT.

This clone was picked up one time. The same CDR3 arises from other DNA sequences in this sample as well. This chain's CDR3 is CASSLGGTDTQYF. The CDR3 region has the DNA TGCGCCAGCAGCTTGGGTGGCACAGATACGCAGTATTTT. J is TRBJ2-3 and V is TRBV5-1; the D is unclear. The CDR3 is 13 residues long. V lost 0 bases and J 1 base, leaving 3 bases between the germline ends. The germline gives CDR1 SGHRS, CDR2 YFSETQ.

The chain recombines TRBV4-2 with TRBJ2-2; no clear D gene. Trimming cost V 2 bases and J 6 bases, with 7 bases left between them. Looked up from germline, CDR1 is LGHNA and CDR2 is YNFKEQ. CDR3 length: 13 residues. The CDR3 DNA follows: TGTGCCAGCAGCCAAAGAGTAGCCGGGGAGCTGTTTTTT. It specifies CASSQRVAGELFF.

DNA for the CDR3: TGTGCCAGCAGTTTCCCCCGGTCTGGCTACACCTTC. Amino acid sequence: CASSFPRSGYTF. V gene TRBV28 combines with J gene TRBJ1-2, with D unresolved. Germline V gene data show CDR1 as MDHEN and CDR2 as SYDVKM. CDR3 length: 12 amino acids. V was clipped by 3 bases and J by 7 bases, with 9 bases between them.

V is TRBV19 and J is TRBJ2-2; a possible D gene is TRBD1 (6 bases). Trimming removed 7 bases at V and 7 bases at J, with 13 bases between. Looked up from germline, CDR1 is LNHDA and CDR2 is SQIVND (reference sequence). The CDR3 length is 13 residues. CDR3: CASTRGSIGELFF. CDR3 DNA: TGTGCCAGTACCAGGGGCTCTATCGGGGAGCTGTTTTTT.

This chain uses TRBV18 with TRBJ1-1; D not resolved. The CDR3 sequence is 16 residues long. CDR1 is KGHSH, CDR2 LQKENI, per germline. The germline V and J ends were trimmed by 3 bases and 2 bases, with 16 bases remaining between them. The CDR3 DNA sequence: TGTGCCAGCTCACCGGGTCTCAGTAGACTAAACACTGAAGCTTTCTTT. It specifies CASSPGLSRLNTEAFF.

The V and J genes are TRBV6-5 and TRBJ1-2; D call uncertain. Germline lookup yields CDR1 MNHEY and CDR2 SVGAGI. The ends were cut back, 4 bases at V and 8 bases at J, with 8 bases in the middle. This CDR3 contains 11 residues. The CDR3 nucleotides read TGTGCCAGCAGTTTAGGAACGGGCTACACCTTC. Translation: CASSLGTGYTF.

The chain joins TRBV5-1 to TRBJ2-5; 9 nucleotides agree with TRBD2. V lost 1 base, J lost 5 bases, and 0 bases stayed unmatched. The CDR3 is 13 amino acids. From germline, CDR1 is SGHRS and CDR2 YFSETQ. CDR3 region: CASSLSGGETQYF. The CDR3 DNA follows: TGCGCCAGCAGCTTGAGCGGGGGGGAGACCCAGTACTTC.

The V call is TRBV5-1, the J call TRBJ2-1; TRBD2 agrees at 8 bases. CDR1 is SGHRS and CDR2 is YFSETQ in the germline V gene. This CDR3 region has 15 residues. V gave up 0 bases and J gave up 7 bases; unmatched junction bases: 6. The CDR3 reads CASSLVAGPRNEQFF. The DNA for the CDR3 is TGCGCCAGCAGCTTGGTAGCGGGGCCCCGAAATGAGCAGTTCTTC.

CDR3: CACEGIYPPTEAFF. In nucleotides, the CDR3 is TGTGCCTGTGAAGGGATATATCCCCCCACTGAAGCTTTCTTT. The V gene is TRBV28, the J gene TRBJ1-1; no firm D call. Germline-derived CDR1 and CDR2 are MDHEN and SYDVKM. V was trimmed by 11 bases and J by 4 bases, leaving 20 bases between them. The CDR3 loop spans 14 amino acids. Supplemented by reference TRBV28 and TRBJ1-1, the full variable domain reads DVKVTQSSRYLVKRTGEKVFLECVQDMDHENMFWYRQDPGLGLRLIYFSYDVKMKEKGDIPEGYSVSREKKERFSLILESASTNQTSMYLCACEGIYPPTEAFFGQGTRLTVV.

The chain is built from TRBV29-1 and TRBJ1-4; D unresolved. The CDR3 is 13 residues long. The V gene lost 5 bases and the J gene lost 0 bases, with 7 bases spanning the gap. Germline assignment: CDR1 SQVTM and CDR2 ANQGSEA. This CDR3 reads CSVLYATNEKLFF. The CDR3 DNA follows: TGCAGCGTTCTGTATGCAACTAATGAAAAACTGTTTTTT.

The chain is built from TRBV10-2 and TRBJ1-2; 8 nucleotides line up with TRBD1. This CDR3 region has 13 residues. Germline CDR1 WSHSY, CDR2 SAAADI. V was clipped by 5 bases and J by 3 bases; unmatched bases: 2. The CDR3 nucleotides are TGCGCCAGCAGTCCGGACAGGGACTATGGCTACACCTTC. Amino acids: CASSPDRDYGYTF.

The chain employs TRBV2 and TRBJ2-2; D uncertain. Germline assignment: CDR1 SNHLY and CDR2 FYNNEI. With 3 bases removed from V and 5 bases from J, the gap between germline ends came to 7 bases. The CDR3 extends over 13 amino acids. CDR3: CASSESGTGELFF. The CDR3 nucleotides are TGTGCCAGCAGTGAGTCGGGTACCGGGGAGCTGTTTTTT.